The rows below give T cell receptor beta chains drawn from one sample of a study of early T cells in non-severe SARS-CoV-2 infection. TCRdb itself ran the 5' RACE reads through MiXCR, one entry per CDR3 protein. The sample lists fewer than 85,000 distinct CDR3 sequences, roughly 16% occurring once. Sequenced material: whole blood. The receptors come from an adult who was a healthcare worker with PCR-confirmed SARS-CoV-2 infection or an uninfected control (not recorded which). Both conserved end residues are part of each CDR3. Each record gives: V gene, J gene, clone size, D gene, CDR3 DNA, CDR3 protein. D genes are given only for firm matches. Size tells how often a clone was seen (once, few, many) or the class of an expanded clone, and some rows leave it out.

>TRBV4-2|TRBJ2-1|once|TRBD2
TGTGCCAGCAGCCAAGATACTAGCGGGGCCTCCTACAATGAGCAGTTCTTC
CASSQDTSGASYNEQFF
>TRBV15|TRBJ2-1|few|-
TGTGCCACCAGCAGAGACGGCGGTAACAATGAGCAGTTCTTC
CATSRDGGNNEQFF
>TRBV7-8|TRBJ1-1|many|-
TGTGCCAGCAGCGTTGCACCTAGGGAGGGCCAGGGCACTGAAGCTTTCTTT
CASSVAPREGQGTEAFF
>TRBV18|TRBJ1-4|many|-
TGTGCCAGCGACATGTCTGGAACTAATGAAAAACTGTTTTTT
CASDMSGTNEKLFF
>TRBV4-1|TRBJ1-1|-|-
TGCGCCAGCAGCCGCATTGGGGGCGCGGACACTGAAGCTTTCTTT
CASSRIGGADTEAFF
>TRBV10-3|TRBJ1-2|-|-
TGTGCCATCAGAGAGCCCTGGCGAGGCTACACCTTC
CAIREPWRGYTF
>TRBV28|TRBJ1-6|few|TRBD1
TGTGCCAGCAGTCAGGGGACAGGGCATAATTCACCCCTCCACTTT
CASSQGTGHNSPLHF
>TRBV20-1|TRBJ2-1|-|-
TGCAGTGCTAGAGTCCAATCCTACAATGAGCAGTTCTTC
CSARVQSYNEQFF
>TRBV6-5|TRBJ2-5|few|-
TGTGCCAGCAGTTACGGTGGGGGGCACCAAGAGACCCAGTACTTC
CASSYGGGHQETQYF
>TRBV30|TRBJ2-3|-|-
TGTGCCTGGAGTCTTAAAGAAGAGGATACGCAGTATTTT
CAWSLKEEDTQYF
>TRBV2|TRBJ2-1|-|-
TGTGCCAGCAGTGAACTGGGAATGGGGGAGCAGTTCTTC
CASSELGMGEQFF
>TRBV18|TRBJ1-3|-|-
TGTGCCGCCCGTCAGGGGCATGAATCTGGAAACACCATATATTTT
CAARQGHESGNTIYF
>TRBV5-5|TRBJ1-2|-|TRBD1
TGTGCCAGCAGCCACCCTACAGGGGGCAGGGACTATGGCTACACCTTC
CASSHPTGGRDYGYTF
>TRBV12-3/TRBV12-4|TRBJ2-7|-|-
TGTGCCAGCAGTTTTGGTACAAATTCCTACGAGCAGTACTTC
CASSFGTNSYEQYF
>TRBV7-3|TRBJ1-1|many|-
TGTGCCAGCAGCCCCGGACACCCGAACACTGAAGCTTTCTTT
CASSPGHPNTEAFF
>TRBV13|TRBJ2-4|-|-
TGTGCCAGCAGCCCATCCACTGTAGCCAAAAACATTCAGTACTTC
CASSPSTVAKNIQYF
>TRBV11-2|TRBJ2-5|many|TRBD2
TGTGCCAGCAGCTTAGGTGCGGGGGGCCAAGAGACCCAGTACTTC
CASSLGAGGQETQYF
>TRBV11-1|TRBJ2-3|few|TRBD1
TGTGCCAGCATCCTGAGGACAGGCGCCACAGATACGCAGTATTTT
CASILRTGATDTQYF
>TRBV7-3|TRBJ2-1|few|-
TGTGCCAGCAGCACCACCGGGACTCCCACCCGAGGCAATGAGCAGTTCTTC
CASSTTGTPTRGNEQFF
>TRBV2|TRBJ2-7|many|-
TGTGCCAGCATGGTGTACGGGCAGGGGTACTACGAGCAGTACTTC
CASMVYGQGYYEQYF
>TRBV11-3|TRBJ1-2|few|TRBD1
TGTGCCAGCAGTTTGGGACAGACACATGGCTACACCTTC
CASSLGQTHGYTF
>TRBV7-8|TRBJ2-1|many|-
TGTGCCAGCAGCTTAGCTGAACTAGTTTCAAAGCAGTTCTTC
CASSLAELVSKQFF
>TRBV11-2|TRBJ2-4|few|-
TGTGCCAGCAGCCTAGTTGACCGATCCCTAGCCAAAAACATTCAGTACTTC
CASSLVDRSLAKNIQYF
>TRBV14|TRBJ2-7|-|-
TGTGCCAGCAGCCAATTTCTAGGGGTATACGAGCAGTACTTC
CASSQFLGVYEQYF
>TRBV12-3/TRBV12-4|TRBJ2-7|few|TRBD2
TGTGCCAGCAGTTTGGGTAACGGCGGGAGGGGCTACGAGCAGTACTTC
CASSLGNGGRGYEQYF
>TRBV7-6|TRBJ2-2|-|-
TGTGCCAGCAGCTTACTCGGTTCCGCGAACACCGGGGAGCTGTTTTTT
CASSLLGSANTGELFF
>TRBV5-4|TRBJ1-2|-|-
TGTGCCAGCAGCTTGGCCGGTCAGGGCAGCGAGTATGGCTACACCTTC
CASSLAGQGSEYGYTF
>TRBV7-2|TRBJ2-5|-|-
TGTGCCAGCAGCTTAGACCCCGTGGAGACCCAGTACTTC
CASSLDPVETQYF
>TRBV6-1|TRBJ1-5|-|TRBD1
TGTGCCAGCAGTGCCAACGGACAGGGTAAAAGCAATCAGCCCCAGCATTTT
CASSANGQGKSNQPQHF
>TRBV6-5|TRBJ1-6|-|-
TGTGCCAGCAGTTACACGGGAGCTAGTTTAGGTTCACCCCTCCACTTT
CASSYTGASLGSPLHF
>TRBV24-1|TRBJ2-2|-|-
TGTGCCACCAGTGATTTGTCGAGGGGGTCTACCGGGGAGCTGTTTTTT
CATSDLSRGSTGELFF